The 22 T cell receptor beta chains below all came from one sample that was sequenced in a study of shared clonotypes between healthy human individuals. The table came from immunoSEQ multiplex PCR; TCRdb's copy has only in-frame clones and leaves some out. The sample consists of approximately 2.1 million clones, more than 80% of them appearing once. The sequenced sample consisted of naive CD4+ T cells from PBMCs. As for subset: CD45RA+ positively selected. Receptors were obtained from a man younger than 35 in good health. Some clones in this sample may be carry-over from other donors' samples.

The CDR3 DNA reads as TGCGCCAGCAGCTTGCAACGGGAGCACAACGAGCAGTACTTC. It yields the protein CASSLQREHNEQYF. The rearrangement links TRBV5-1 to TRBJ2-7; maybe TRBD2 (6 bases). The CDR3 length is 14 residues. Per the germline V gene, CDR1 is SGHRS and CDR2 is YFSETQ. V lost 1 base and J 5 bases, leaving 13 bases between the germline ends.

This clone was observed a single time. This sequence joins TRBV19 and TRBJ2-3, with TRBD1 matching 8 bases. The V gene's germline CDR1 is LNHDA and CDR2 SQIVND (reference sequence). The CDR3 runs to 13 residues. V shed 4 bases and J 4 bases; nucleotides not matched to a gene: 1. The DNA of the CDR3 is TGTGCCAGTAGTAACAGGGGGGCAGATACGCAGTATTTT. Translation: CASSNRGADTQYF.

J is TRBJ2-3 and V is TRBV7-8; D remains unclear. V was shortened by 2 bases and J by 6 bases, with 6 bases between the two germline ends. CDR3 length equals 12 residues. From germline, CDR1 is SGHVS and CDR2 FQNEAQ. As DNA, the CDR3 is TGTGCCAGCAGCTTATCGGAGGATACGCAGTATTTT. It encodes CASSLSEDTQYF.

This clone was picked up one time. J is TRBJ2-3 and V is TRBV28; TRBD2 is a possible D gene (5 bases). This CDR3 region has 12 residues. V shed 4 bases and J shed 10 bases, with 12 bases lying between them. From germline, CDR1 is MDHEN and CDR2 SYDVKM. CDR3 nucleotide sequence: TGTGCCAGCAGTTCTAGCATAGGTTCGCAGTATTTT. It translates to CASSSSIGSQYF.

The chain employs TRBV6-1 and TRBJ1-1; D remains ambiguous. Germline V lookup: CDR1 MNHNS, CDR2 SASEGT. Trimming removed 3 bases at V and 1 base at J, with 6 bases between. This CDR3 is 13 amino acids long. This CDR3 is CASSDARNTEAFF. The DNA for the CDR3 is TGTGCCAGCAGTGACGCCAGGAACACTGAAGCTTTCTTT.

CDR3 coding DNA: TGTGCCAGCAGTGAAGCGGTCTATCTGGATGAAAAACTGTTTTTT. Translating it yields CASSEAVYLDEKLFF. The chain employs TRBV6-1 and TRBJ1-4, with unresolved D. CDR3 length equals 15 residues. V was pared by 0 bases and J by 6 bases, with 11 bases between. Germline values: CDR1 MNHNS, CDR2 SASEGT.

V is TRBV11-2 and J is TRBJ1-2, with 10 bases lining up with TRBD1. The CDR3 consists of 14 residues. V dropped 4 bases and J dropped 4; count of bases not matched to a gene: 3. Germline CDR1 reads SGHAT; CDR2 reads FQNNGV. The CDR3 DNA reads TGTGCCAGCAGCTCGGGACAGGGGTTCTATGGCTACACCTTC. This gives the protein CASSSGQGFYGYTF.

Written as DNA, the CDR3 is TGTGCCAGCAGCCGCTTCGGGGCAGGGGGCCCTGTTACTACGAATGACGCTTTCTTT. It yields the protein CASSRFGAGGPVTTNDAFF. The chain joins TRBV5-8 to TRBJ1-1; TRBD1 agrees at 8 bases. Trimming took 4 bases from V and 11 from J; bases not matched to a gene: 28. The germline CDR1 and CDR2 sequences are SGHTS and YDEGEE. This CDR3 comprises 19 residues.

The chain is built from TRBV19 and TRBJ1-4; D perhaps matches TRBD1 (5 bases). Germline assignment: CDR1 LNHDA and CDR2 SQIVND (reference sequence). This CDR3 contains 13 residues. The V and J ends lost 5 bases and 5 bases respectively, with 9 bases between them. CDR3 residues: CASSRQKNEKLFF. CDR3 coding DNA: TGTGCCAGTAGTCGACAGAAAAATGAAAAACTGTTTTTT.

This clone was observed once. The V call is TRBV10-1, the J call TRBJ2-1; D perhaps matches TRBD1 (9 bases). V lost 8 bases and J 3 bases, leaving 20 bases between the germline ends. Germline V gene sequence: CDR1 WNHNN, CDR2 SYGVQD (reference sequence). The CDR3 contains 16 residues. CDR3 loop: CASRGGTGQGYNEQFF. In DNA, the CDR3 is TGCGCCAGCCGGGGGGGGACGGGACAGGGCTACAATGAGCAGTTCTTC.

V and J are TRBV28 and TRBJ2-3; 11 bases fit TRBD2. With V trimmed by 5 bases and J by 1 base, 11 bases remained unmatched. This CDR3 is 18 amino acids long. The germline gives CDR1 MDHEN, CDR2 SYDVKM. CDR3 bases: TGTGCCAGCAGTCCTAGGAACGGACTAGCGGGCCGCACAGATACGCAGTATTTT. Amino acids: CASSPRNGLAGRTDTQYF.

This clone was recorded only once. The chain carries TRBV7-9 and TRBJ2-7; possibly TRBD1 or TRBD2 for D (6 bases each). Trimming pared 1 base from V and 3 bases from J, leaving 10 bases between. This CDR3 has 14 amino acids. CDR1 and CDR2 from the germline V gene are SEHNR and FQNEAQ (reference sequence). CDR3 DNA: TGTGCCAGCAGCTTAGTAGGGGGGCTCTACGAGCAGTACTTC. Its translation is CASSLVGGLYEQYF.

The chain uses TRBV5-1 and TRBJ1-5; maybe TRBD1 (6 bases). This CDR3 spans 15 amino acids. V lost 4 bases and J 3 bases, leaving 14 bases between the germline ends. The germline CDR1 and CDR2 sequences are SGHRS and YFSETQ. Written as DNA, the CDR3 is TGCGCCAGCAGCCCCGCCGGGGGCCCCAATCAGCCCCAGCATTTT. This encodes CASSPAGGPNQPQHF.

The CDR3 is CASSLTRGNGYTF. Here the CDR3 DNA reads TGTGCCAGCAGCTTGACAAGGGGCAATGGCTACACCTTC. This chain connects TRBV5-5 to TRBJ1-2; D might be TRBD1 (5 bases). Trimming cost V 1 base and J 6 bases, with 10 bases left between them. This CDR3 region has 13 residues. Germline V CDR1 and CDR2: SGHKS, YYEKEE (reference sequence).

This clone has just one count. CDR3 coding DNA: TGTGCCAGCAGAGGGGACCGCGGCTCCTACGAGCAGTACTTC. Its translation: CASRGDRGSYEQYF. The J gene is TRBJ2-7, the V gene TRBV25-1; D assignment may be TRBD1 or TRBD2 (5 bases each). The ends were cut back, 6 bases at V and 0 bases at J, with 12 bases in the middle. This CDR3 region has 14 residues. The germline CDR1 and CDR2 sequences are MGHDK and SYGVNS.

J is TRBJ2-3 and V is TRBV4-1; unclear D gene. With 2 bases removed from V and 0 bases from J, the gap between germline ends came to 9 bases. CDR3 size: 15 residues. Germline loops: CDR1 MGHRA, CDR2 YSYEKL. The CDR3 reads CASSQIGISTDTQYF. The DNA for the CDR3 is TGCGCCAGCAGCCAAATCGGTATAAGCACAGATACGCAGTATTTT.

The chain employs TRBV5-4 and TRBJ1-2; D call uncertain. The V and J ends lost 0 bases and 2 bases respectively, with 14 bases between them. The CDR3 contains 16 residues. The V gene's germline CDR1 is SGHNT and CDR2 YYREEE (reference sequence). CDR3 nucleotides: TGTGCCAGCAGCTTGGGGCGGGGAGGGAGAAACTATGGCTACACCTTC. As protein: CASSLGRGGRNYGYTF.

The chain combines TRBV7-9 with TRBJ2-7, with TRBD1 identical over 7 bases. The CDR3 is 13 amino acids. In germline, CDR1 is SEHNR, CDR2 FQNEAQ (reference sequence). V shed 0 bases, J shed 10 bases, and the junction held 6 bases outside the gene matches. The CDR3 DNA reads TGTGCCAGCAGCTTAGCGGGACAGCCTTCTCAGTACTTC. Translated, it gives CASSLAGQPSQYF.

The chain joins TRBV5-4 to TRBJ2-4; D is perhaps TRBD1 (6 bases). Trimming pared 3 bases from V and 7 bases from J, leaving 17 bases between. The CDR3 totals 15 residues. The germline V gene has CDR1 SGHNT and CDR2 YYREEE (reference sequence). The CDR3 DNA sequence: TGTGCCAGCAGCTCATACCGGGACATTGCGAACATTCAGTACTTC. As protein: CASSSYRDIANIQYF.

J is TRBJ1-1 and V is TRBV9, with a weak D call TRBD1 (5 bases). The length of the CDR3 is 12 residues. Germline-derived CDR1 and CDR2 are SGDLS and YYNGEE. The ends were cut back, 10 bases at V and 4 bases at J, with 14 bases in the middle. The CDR3 reads CAGPSGGTEAFF. The CDR3 DNA reads as TGTGCCGGCCCCTCCGGGGGCACTGAAGCTTTCTTT.

The genes are TRBV5-1 and TRBJ2-7; TRBD1 is a possible D gene (5 bases). Trimming removed 0 bases at V and 5 bases at J, with 18 bases between. The CDR3 length is 16 residues. Germline CDR1 and CDR2: SGHRS and YFSETQ. CDR3 nucleotide sequence: TGCGCCAGCAGCTTGGTGGGGCCCCCCGCACGGAACGAGCAGTACTTC. Translated: CASSLVGPPARNEQYF.

This sequence joins TRBV5-1 and TRBJ1-2; TRBD1 matches 9 bases. V was clipped by 6 bases and J by 4 bases; unmatched bases: 10. CDR1 is SGHRS and CDR2 is YFSETQ in the germline V gene. The CDR3 has 15 residues. CDR3 residues: CASNPPSGQGYGYTF. The CDR3 nucleotides are TGCGCCAGCAATCCACCTTCGGGACAGGGCTATGGCTACACCTTC. Full variable domain (rest looked up from reference TRBV5-1 and TRBJ1-2): KAGVTQTPRYLIKTRGQQVTLSCSPISGHRSVSWYQQTPGQGLQFLFEYFSETQRNKGNFPGRFSGRQFSNSRSEMNVSTLELGDSALYLCASNPPSGQGYGYTFGSGTRLTVV.